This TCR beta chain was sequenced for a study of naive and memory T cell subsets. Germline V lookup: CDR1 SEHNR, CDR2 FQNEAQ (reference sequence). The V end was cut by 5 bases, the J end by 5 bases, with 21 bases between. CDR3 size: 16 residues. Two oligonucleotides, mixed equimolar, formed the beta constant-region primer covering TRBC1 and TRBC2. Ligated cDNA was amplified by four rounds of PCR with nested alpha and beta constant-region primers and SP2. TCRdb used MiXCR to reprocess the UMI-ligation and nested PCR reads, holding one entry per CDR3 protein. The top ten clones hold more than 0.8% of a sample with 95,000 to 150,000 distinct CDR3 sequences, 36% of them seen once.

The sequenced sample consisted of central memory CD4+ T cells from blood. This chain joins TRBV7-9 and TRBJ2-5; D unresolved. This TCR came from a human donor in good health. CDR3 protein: CASSPGSSIVVETQYF. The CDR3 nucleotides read TGTGCCAGCAGCCCAGGATCCTCAATAGTGGTGGAGACCCAGTACTTC.